This TCR beta chain was captured in a study of T cells after yellow fever vaccination. Study overall: SMART-Seq v4 Ultra Low Input handled preparation of low-cell-number fractions. Study-wide points: CD4 and CD8 compartments shared a small share of clonotypes, likely from convergent recombination. Post-booster reappearance was seen for most primary-vaccination clones (about 96% CD4, around 88% CD8).

Production of TCR cDNA was by 5'RACE template switching, which also added a universal primer site and UMIs. TCRdb re-analysed the 5' RACE reads in MiXCR, keeping a single row per CDR3 protein. The sample includes some 400,000 distinct CDR3 sequences, 6.2% of them seen just once. The ends lost 3 bases at V and 0 bases at J; junction bases unmatched: 5. Germline loops: CDR1 KGHSH, CDR2 LQKENI. The CDR3 totals 16 residues. This clonotype has more than one count but fewer than ten. Its antigen is unidentified. This chain uses TRBV18 with TRBJ2-5; TRBD1 matches at 9 bases. The sequence derives from a man between 25 and 39 years old who received the YFV17D yellow fever vaccine. Sequenced material: PBMCs, taken 5 days after the yellow fever booster vaccination. CDR3 region: CASSPLGTGNQETQYF. Here the CDR3 DNA reads TGTGCCAGCTCACCCCTTGGGACAGGGAACCAAGAGACCCAGTACTTC.